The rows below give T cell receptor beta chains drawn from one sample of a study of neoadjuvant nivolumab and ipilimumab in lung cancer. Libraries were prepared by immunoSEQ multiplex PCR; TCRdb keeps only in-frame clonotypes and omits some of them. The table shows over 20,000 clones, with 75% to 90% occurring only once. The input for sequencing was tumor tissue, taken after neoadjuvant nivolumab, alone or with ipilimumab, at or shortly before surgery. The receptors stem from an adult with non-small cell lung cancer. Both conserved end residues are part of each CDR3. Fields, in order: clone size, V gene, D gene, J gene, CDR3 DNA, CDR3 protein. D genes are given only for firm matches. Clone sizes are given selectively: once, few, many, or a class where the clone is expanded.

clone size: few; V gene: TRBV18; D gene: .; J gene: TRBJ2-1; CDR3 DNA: TGTGCCAGCTCCACCGAGAGCTCCTACAATGAGCAGTTCTTC; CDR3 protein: CASSTESSYNEQFF
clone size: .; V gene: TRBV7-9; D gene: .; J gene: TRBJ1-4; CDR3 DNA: TGTGCCAGCAGCTTAGGGGACACAACTAATGAAAAACTGTTTTTT; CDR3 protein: CASSLGDTTNEKLFF
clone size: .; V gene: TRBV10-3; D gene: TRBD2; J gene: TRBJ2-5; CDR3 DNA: TGTGCCATCAGTGAGAGTCGTAATAGCGGGAGTGTTCGTGAGACCCAGTACTTC; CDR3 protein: CAISESRNSGSVRETQYF
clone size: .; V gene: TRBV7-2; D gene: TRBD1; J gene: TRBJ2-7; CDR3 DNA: TGTGCCAGCAGCCCAGACAGGGGGAGTAACGAGCAGTACTTC; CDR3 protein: CASSPDRGSNEQYF
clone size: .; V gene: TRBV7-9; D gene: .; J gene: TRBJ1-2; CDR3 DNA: TGTGCCAGCAGCCTAGACTCCGGGGCTGGCTACACCTTC; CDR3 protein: CASSLDSGAGYTF
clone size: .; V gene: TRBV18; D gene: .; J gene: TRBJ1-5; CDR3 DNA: TGTGCCAGCTCACCCGCCGACAGTAATCAGCCCCAGCATTTT; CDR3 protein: CASSPADSNQPQHF
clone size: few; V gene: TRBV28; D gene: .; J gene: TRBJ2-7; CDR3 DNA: TGTGCCAGCAGTCATCAGGGTGCCGGCTCCTACGAGCAGTACTTC; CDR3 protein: CASSHQGAGSYEQYF
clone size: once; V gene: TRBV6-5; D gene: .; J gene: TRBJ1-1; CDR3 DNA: TGTGCCAGCAGTTACAAGTCCACGAACACTGAAGCTTTCTTT; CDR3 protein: CASSYKSTNTEAFF
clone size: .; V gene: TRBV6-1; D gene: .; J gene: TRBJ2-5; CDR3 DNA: TGTGCCAGCAGTGAGGTGGCCCGCCAAGAGACCCAGTACTTC; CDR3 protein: CASSEVARQETQYF
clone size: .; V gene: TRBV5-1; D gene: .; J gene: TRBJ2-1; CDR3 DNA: TGCGCCAGCAGCTTGCTTGCCCTCACTAACAATGAGCAGTTCTTC; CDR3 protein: CASSLLALTNNEQFF
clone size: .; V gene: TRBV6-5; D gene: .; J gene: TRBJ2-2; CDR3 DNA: TGTGCCAGCAGTCCCCAGGCGTCCGGGGAGCTGTTTTTT; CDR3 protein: CASSPQASGELFF
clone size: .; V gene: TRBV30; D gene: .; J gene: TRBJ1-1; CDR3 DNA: TGTGCCTGGAGATGGCTGCCGAACACTGAAGCTTTCTTT; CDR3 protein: CAWRWLPNTEAFF
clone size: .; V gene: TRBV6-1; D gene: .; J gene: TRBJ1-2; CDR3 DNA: TGTGCCAGCAGCGCTTGGACGGTCTATGGCTACACCTTC; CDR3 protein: CASSAWTVYGYTF
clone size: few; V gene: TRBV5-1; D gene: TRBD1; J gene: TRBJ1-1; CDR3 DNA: TGCGCCAGCAGCATCGGACAGGGGGAAACTGAAGCTTTCTTT; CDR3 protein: CASSIGQGETEAFF
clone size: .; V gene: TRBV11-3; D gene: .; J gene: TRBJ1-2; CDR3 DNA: TGTGCCAGCAGCTTAGGAGACTATGGCTACACCTTC; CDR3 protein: CASSLGDYGYTF
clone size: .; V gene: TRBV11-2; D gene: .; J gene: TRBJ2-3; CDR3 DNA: TGTGCCAGCAGTCTTGGGTATACGCAGTATTTT; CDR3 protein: CASSLGYTQYF
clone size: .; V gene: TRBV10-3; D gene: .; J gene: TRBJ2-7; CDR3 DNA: TGTGCCATCATGTGGGCCGACGAGCAGTACTTC; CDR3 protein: CAIMWADEQYF
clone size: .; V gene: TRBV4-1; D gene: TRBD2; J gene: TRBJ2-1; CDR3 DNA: TGCGCCAGCAGCCCAGGACTAGCGAGGGATGAGCAGTTCTTC; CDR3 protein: CASSPGLARDEQFF
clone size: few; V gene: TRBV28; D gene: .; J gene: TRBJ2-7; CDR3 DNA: TGTGCCAGTACCCCACTAGGGTCCTACGAGCAGTACTTC; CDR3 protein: CASTPLGSYEQYF
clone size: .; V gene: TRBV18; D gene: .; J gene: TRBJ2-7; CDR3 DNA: TGTGCCAGCTCACCAGGGCCCCCCGCGGGCTTATATTACGAGCAGTACTTC; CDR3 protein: CASSPGPPAGLYYEQYF
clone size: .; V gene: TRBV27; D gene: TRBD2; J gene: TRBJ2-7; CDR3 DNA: TGTGCCAGCAGGCGATTAGCGGGAGTTTACGAGCAGTACTTC; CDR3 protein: CASRRLAGVYEQYF
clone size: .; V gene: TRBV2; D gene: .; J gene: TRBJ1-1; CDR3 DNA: TGTGCCAGCACCCTGAGGGCGGAAGCTTTCTTT; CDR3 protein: CASTLRAEAFF
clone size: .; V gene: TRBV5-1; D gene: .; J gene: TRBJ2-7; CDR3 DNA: TGCGCCAGCAGCTCCCCGACTGGAACCTACGAGCAGTACTTC; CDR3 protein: CASSSPTGTYEQYF
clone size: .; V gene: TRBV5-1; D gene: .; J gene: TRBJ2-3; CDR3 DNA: TGCGCCAGCAGGCCAGTCCTACGGGTGGCAGATACGCAGTATTTT; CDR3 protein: CASRPVLRVADTQYF
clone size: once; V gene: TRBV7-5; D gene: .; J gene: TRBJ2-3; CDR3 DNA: TGTGCCAGAAGTTATAAGGGACAAGTCACAGATACGCAGTATTTT; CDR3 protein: CARSYKGQVTDTQYF
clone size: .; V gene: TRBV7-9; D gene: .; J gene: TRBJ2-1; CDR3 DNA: TGTGCCAGCAGCTTAGGTCTAGGGGTCAATGAGCAGTTCTTC; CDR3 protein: CASSLGLGVNEQFF
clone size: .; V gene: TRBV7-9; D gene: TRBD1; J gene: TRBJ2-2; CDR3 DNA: TGTGCCAGCCGATCCGGGACAGGGGTCACCGGGGAGCTGTTTTTT; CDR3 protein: CASRSGTGVTGELFF
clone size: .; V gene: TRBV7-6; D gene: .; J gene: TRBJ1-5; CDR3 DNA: TGTGCCAGCAGCTTAAGGGGAGATCAGCCCCAGCATTTT; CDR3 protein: CASSLRGDQPQHF
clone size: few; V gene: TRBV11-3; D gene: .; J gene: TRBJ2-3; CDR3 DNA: TGTGCCAGCAGCTTCGGTAGCGGAGAGACAGATACGCAGTATTTT; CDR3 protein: CASSFGSGETDTQYF
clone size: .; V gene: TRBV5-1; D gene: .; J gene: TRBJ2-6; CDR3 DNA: TGCGCCAGCAGCTTGGGGACCAGGGCCGGGGCCAACGTCCTGACTTTC; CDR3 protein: CASSLGTRAGANVLTF
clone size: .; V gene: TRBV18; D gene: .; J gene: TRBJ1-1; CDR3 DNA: TGTGCCAGCTCACCGGACCCGACAAACACTGAAGCTTTCTTT; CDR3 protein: CASSPDPTNTEAFF
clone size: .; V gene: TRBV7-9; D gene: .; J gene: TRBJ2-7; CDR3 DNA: TGTGCCAGCAGCACTAGCCAACCAATGGGAGATTTCGGGGGACGTCGATCGTACTTC; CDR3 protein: CASSTSQPMGDFGGRRSYF
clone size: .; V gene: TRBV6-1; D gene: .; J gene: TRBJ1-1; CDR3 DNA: TGTGCCAGCAGTGGTGAACTGGTAGACGCTTTCTTT; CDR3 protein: CASSGELVDAFF
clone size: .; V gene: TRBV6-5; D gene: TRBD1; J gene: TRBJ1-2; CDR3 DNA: TGTGCCAGCAGAGGACAGGAGTATGGCTACACCTTC; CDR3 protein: CASRGQEYGYTF
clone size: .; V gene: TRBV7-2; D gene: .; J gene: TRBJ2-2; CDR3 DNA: TGTGCCAGCAGTTCGATCGGGAACACCGGGGAGCTGTTTTTT; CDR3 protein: CASSSIGNTGELFF
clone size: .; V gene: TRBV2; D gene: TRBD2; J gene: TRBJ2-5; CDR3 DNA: TGTGCCAGCAGTGAAGCGGCGGGAGGGGGAGAGGTCCAGTACTTC; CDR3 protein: CASSEAAGGGEVQYF
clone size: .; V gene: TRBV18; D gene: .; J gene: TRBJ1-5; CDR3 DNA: TGTGCCAGCTCAACGGGAAGCAATCAGCCCCAGCATTTT; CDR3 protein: CASSTGSNQPQHF